The rows below give T cell receptor beta chains drawn from one sample of a study of T cells in Graves' hyperthyroidism and ophthalmopathy. TCRdb itself ran the multiplex PCR reads through MiXCR, one entry per CDR3 protein. The sample yields some 690,000 distinct CDR3 sequences, around a sixth seen once. Sample: blood. These TCRs come from a man in his forties or fifties with Graves' hyperthyroidism. CDR3s include the opening cysteine and the closing phenylalanine or tryptophan. Each record gives: J gene, D gene, clone size, V gene, CDR3 DNA, CDR3 protein. A D gene is named only where the DNA matches it firmly. The size of a clone is reported for some rows only, either as once, few or many, or as a class for expanded clones.

TRBJ2-5 | - | once | TRBV18 | TGTGCCAGCTCACCAGGGATTCGCCAAGAGACCCAGTACTTC | CASSPGIRQETQYF
TRBJ2-2 | TRBD1 | - | TRBV19 | TGTGCCAGTACCTCTCCCAGGGACAGGGGCCCGGCCGGGGAGCTGTTTTTT | CASTSPRDRGPAGELFF
TRBJ2-3 | TRBD2 | many | TRBV2 | TGTGCCAGCAGATTCCAACGGACTAGCGGGAGGGCCGTGGATACGCAGTATTTT | CASRFQRTSGRAVDTQYF
TRBJ1-1 | TRBD1 | - | TRBV28 | TGTGTCAGCAGTCCAGGGACAGGGGCAAACACTGAAGCTTTCTTT | CVSSPGTGANTEAFF
TRBJ2-7 | TRBD1 | - | TRBV5-1 | TGCGCCAGCAGGATTGGGACAGCCTACGAGCAGTACTTC | CASRIGTAYEQYF
TRBJ1-4 | - | many | TRBV10-3 | TGTGCCATCGGGGATCAGGGAGAAAAACTGTTTTTT | CAIGDQGEKLFF
TRBJ2-1 | TRBD1 | many | TRBV19 | TGTGCCAGTAGTATACTAGGACAGGGGGCAAATGAGCAGTTCTTC | CASSILGQGANEQFF
TRBJ1-1 | - | many | TRBV18 | TGTGCCAGCTCACCACTCCCGACAGGGAACACTGAAGCTTTCTTT | CASSPLPTGNTEAFF
TRBJ2-2 | TRBD2 | many | TRBV2 | TGTGCCAGCAGTGCTCTAGCGGGAGGGGCCGGGGAGCTGTTTTTT | CASSALAGGAGELFF
TRBJ1-5 | - | many | TRBV7-9 | TGTGCCAGCAGCCCACCCCCGGGTGAGCCCCAGCATTTT | CASSPPPGEPQHF
TRBJ2-1 | - | many | TRBV7-9 | TGTGCCAGCAGCCCTTTAGGCCTGGGGAACAATGAGCAGTTCTTC | CASSPLGLGNNEQFF
TRBJ1-5 | - | - | TRBV20-1 | TGCAGTGCTTCTCAGGGGATCGGGCAGCCCCAGCATTTT | CSASQGIGQPQHF